This passage covers 15 T cell receptor beta chains from one sample sequenced in a study of blood T cell repertoires in COVID-19. Sequenced by immunoSEQ multiplex PCR; TCRdb stores in-frame clones only, minus some. This table holds around 300,000 clones, roughly 90% found once. Sequencing was done on a sample of peripheral blood. All receptors derive from a man over 45 with acute or convalescent COVID-19.

This clone was counted a few times. The V call is TRBV6-5, the J call TRBJ2-1; 8 nucleotides match TRBD1. Trimming cost V 8 bases and J 9 bases; bases outside gene matches: 9. The CDR3 has 13 residues. Per the germline V gene, CDR1 is MNHEY and CDR2 is SVGAGI. The CDR3 DNA sequence: TGTGCCAGCGGCGGACAGGGTTGGGGTGAGCAGTTCTTC. Protein sequence: CASGGQGWGEQFF.

In DNA, the CDR3 is TGTGCCAGCAGGGCCATGGTGGGGGGGGCTGCCTTTAGTGTGCCCCAGCATTTT. It codes for CASRAMVGGAAFSVPQHF. This rearrangement joins TRBV2 to TRBJ1-5, with D possibly matching TRBD1 (6 bases). Per the germline V gene, CDR1 is SNHLY and CDR2 is FYNNEI. This CDR3 is 18 amino acids long. V was trimmed by 6 bases and J by 9 bases, leaving 30 bases between them.

The CDR3 coding sequence is TGCGCCAGCAGCAGGACTAGCCGCCCCGTCGCAGATACGCAGTATTTT. Its protein is CASSRTSRPVADTQYF. This chain uses TRBV4-1 with TRBJ2-3, with 8 bases fitting TRBD2. The J segment lost 4 bases and the V segment lost 5 bases, leaving 11 bases of the junction unmatched. The CDR3 is 16 amino acids. Germline V lookup: CDR1 MGHRA, CDR2 YSYEKL.

The gene calls are TRBV6-5 and TRBJ2-1; a possible D gene is TRBD1 (5 bases). V dropped 5 bases and J dropped 2 bases, with 13 bases sitting between them. This CDR3 region has 15 residues. The germline CDR1 and CDR2 sequences are MNHEY and SVGAGI. The CDR3 region is CASSQTDRAYNEQFF. CDR3 DNA: TGTGCCAGCAGTCAGACAGATCGTGCCTACAATGAGCAGTTCTTC.

This chain joins TRBV4-1 and TRBJ2-1; D gene ambiguous. The CDR3 has 14 residues. The germline gives CDR1 MGHRA, CDR2 YSYEKL. The ends were cut back, 0 bases at V and 10 bases at J, with 13 bases in the middle. The CDR3 loop is CASSQDDSAGEQFF. CDR3 DNA sequence: TGCGCCAGCAGCCAAGATGATTCAGCCGGGGAGCAGTTCTTC.

This clone was seen once. V is TRBV29-1 and J is TRBJ2-7; possibly TRBD2 for D (6 bases). The V end lost 8 bases, the J end lost 0 bases, and 14 bases lay between the germline ends. The CDR3 contains 13 residues. Germline CDR1 and CDR2: SQVTM and ANQGSEA. The CDR3 is CSTSGGNSYEQYF. CDR3 DNA: TGCAGCACTTCCGGGGGAAACTCCTACGAGCAGTACTTC.

The chain has TRBV11-1 and TRBJ2-1, with 12 bases lining up with TRBD1. V lost 3 bases to trimming and J lost 7 bases; unmatched junction nucleotides: 7. The CDR3 spans 16 residues. Germline CDR1 SGHAT, CDR2 FQDESV (reference sequence). The CDR3 region has the DNA TGTGCCAGCAGCTTGGCCGGGACAGGGGGCAAAAATGAGCAGTTCTTC. It encodes CASSLAGTGGKNEQFF.

CDR3 DNA: TGTGCCAGCAGCTTCCTGGACAGGGGGATCTATGGCTACACCTTC. Protein sequence: CASSFLDRGIYGYTF. The rearrangement joins TRBV13 to TRBJ1-2; TRBD1 aligns across 10 bases. Germline V gives CDR1 PRHDT, CDR2 FYEKMQ (reference sequence). Unmatched junction bases numbered 5, after V lost 3 bases and J lost 4 bases. The CDR3 covers 15 residues.

This chain joins TRBV30 and TRBJ1-2, with 9 bases matching TRBD1. From germline, CDR1 is GTSNPN and CDR2 SVGIG (reference sequence). The CDR3 contains 14 residues. J gave up 6 bases and V 5 bases, and 10 bases lay outside the gene matches. The CDR3 is CAWGRQGGEHGYTF. As DNA, the CDR3 is TGTGCCTGGGGACGACAGGGGGGAGAACATGGCTACACCTTC.

The gene calls are TRBV18 and TRBJ2-4, with TRBD2 as a possible D gene (7 bases). V gave up 0 bases and J gave up 3 bases, with 12 bases separating them. Per germline, CDR1 KGHSH and CDR2 LQKENI. The CDR3 is made up of 16 amino acids. DNA for the CDR3: TGTGCCAGCTCACCACCGGCGGGGGCACTCAAAAACATTCAGTACTTC. The encoded protein is CASSPPAGALKNIQYF.

The CDR3 sequence is CASSLTGEYNEQFF. CDR3 bases: TGTGCCAGCAGCTTGACAGGGGAGTACAATGAGCAGTTCTTC. The chain links TRBV11-3 to TRBJ2-1; TRBD1 aligns across 8 bases. V trimming: 3 bases; J trimming: 4 bases; junction bases outside the gene matches: 2. Germline V gene sequence: CDR1 SGHNT, CDR2 YENEEA. The CDR3 length is 14 residues.

V usage is TRBV6-5 and J usage is TRBJ1-4; TRBD1 matches 8 bases. The CDR3 is made up of 16 amino acids. The ends lost 0 bases at V and 8 bases at J; junction bases unmatched: 8. Germline CDR1 is MNHEY and CDR2 is SVGAGI. Written as DNA, the CDR3 is TGTGCCAGCAGTTACTCCCCGCAGGGGGCAAGGGAAAAACTGTTTTTT. Its protein product is CASSYSPQGAREKLFF.

The chain employs TRBV14 and TRBJ2-2; perhaps TRBD2 as D (5 bases). CDR1 and CDR2 from the germline V gene are SGHDN and FVKESK. V was trimmed by 3 bases and J by 7 bases, leaving 18 bases between them. CDR3 size: 16 residues. The CDR3 reads CASSQIGRGTIGELFF. CDR3 DNA: TGTGCCAGCAGCCAGATTGGTCGGGGAACAATCGGGGAGCTGTTTTTT.

The chain employs TRBV6-5 and TRBJ2-7; D may be TRBD1 (6 bases). V dropped 4 bases and J dropped 0 bases, with 10 bases sitting between them. The V gene's germline CDR1 is MNHEY and CDR2 SVGAGI. There are 14 residues in the CDR3. As DNA, the CDR3 is TGTGCCAGCAGTTTGCAGGGGAGCTCCTACGAGCAGTACTTC. This encodes CASSLQGSSYEQYF.

V and J are TRBV30 and TRBJ1-4, with TRBD1 identical over 7 bases. This CDR3 region has 12 residues. Germline lookup yields CDR1 GTSNPN and CDR2 SVGIG (reference sequence). V dropped 8 bases and J dropped 10; count of bases not matched to a gene: 10. In DNA form, the CDR3 reads TGTGCCCGAAGGGACAGCCCTCTAAAACTGTTTTTT. Amino acid sequence: CARRDSPLKLFF.